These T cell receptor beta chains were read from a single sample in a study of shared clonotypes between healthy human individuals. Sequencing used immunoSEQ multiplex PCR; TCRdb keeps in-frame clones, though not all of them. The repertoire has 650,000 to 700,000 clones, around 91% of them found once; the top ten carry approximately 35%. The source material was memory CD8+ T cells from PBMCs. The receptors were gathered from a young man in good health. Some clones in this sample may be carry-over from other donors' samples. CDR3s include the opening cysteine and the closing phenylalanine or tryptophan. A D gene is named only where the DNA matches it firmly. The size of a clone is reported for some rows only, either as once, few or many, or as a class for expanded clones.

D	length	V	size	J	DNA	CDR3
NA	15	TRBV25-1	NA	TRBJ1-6	TGTGCCAGCAGTGAATCTCCGGGACAAAATTCACCCCTCCACTTT	CASSESPGQNSPLHF
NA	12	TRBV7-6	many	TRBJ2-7	TGTGCCAGCAGCCCCGTACCTGGGGAGCAGTACTTC	CASSPVPGEQYF
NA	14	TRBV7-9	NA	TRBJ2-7	TGTGCCAGCAGCTCCCCCCAGGGTGTCCACGAGCAGTACTTC	CASSSPQGVHEQYF
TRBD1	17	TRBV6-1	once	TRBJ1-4	TGTGCCAGCAGTGAACAGGGGGCGGGGGGACCGAATGAAAAACTGTTTTTT	CASSEQGAGGPNEKLFF
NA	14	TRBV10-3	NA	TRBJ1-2	TGTGCCATCAGTGAGGGGAAGGGGAACTATGGCTACACCTTC	CAISEGKGNYGYTF
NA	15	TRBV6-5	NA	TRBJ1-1	TGTGCCAGCATGCGGCCGGGGTGGCGGAACACTGAAGCTTTCTTT	CASMRPGWRNTEAFF
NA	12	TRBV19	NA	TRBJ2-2	TGTGCCAGTATAAGGTCCACCGGGGAGCTGTTTTTT	CASIRSTGELFF
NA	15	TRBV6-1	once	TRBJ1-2	TGTGCCAGCAGTGAAGTCTTCGAGACGGCTGGGGGCTACACCTTC	CASSEVFETAGGYTF
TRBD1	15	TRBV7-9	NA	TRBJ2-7	TGTGCCAGCAGCTTAGCTTCAGGGGGCGGCTACGAGCAGTACTTC	CASSLASGGGYEQYF
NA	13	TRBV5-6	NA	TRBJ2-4	TGTGCCAGCAGCTTGGTGGGTCCTGGGTTTCAGTACTTC	CASSLVGPGFQYF
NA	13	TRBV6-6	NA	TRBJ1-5	TGTGCCAGCAGTTCCCTACCCCCTCAGCCCCAGCATTTT	CASSSLPPQPQHF
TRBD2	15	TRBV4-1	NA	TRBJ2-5	TGCGCCAGCAGCCAAGGGCCGACTAGCGGGAGTGAACAGTACTTC	CASSQGPTSGSEQYF
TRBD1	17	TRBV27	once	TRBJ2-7	TGTGCCAGCAGTTTCAGAGTCCGGGACAGGGCCCACTACGAGCAGTACTTC	CASSFRVRDRAHYEQYF
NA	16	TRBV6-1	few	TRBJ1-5	TGTGCCAGCAGTGAACGATCGCTCTCGAGGGATCAGCCCCAGCATTTT	CASSERSLSRDQPQHF
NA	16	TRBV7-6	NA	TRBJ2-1	TGTGCCAGCAGCGCCGCGACTAGAGCATCCTACAATGAGCAGTTCTTC	CASSAATRASYNEQFF
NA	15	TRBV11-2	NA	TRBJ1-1	TGTGCCAGCAGCTTGTTCAGGGGAGGTTACACTGAAGCTTTCTTT	CASSLFRGGYTEAFF
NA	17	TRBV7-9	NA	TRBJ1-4	TGTGCCAGCAGCTTATCCGACAGGAGGTCAACTAATGAAAAACTGTTTTTT	CASSLSDRRSTNEKLFF
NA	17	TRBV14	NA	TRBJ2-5	TGTGCCAGCAGCCAAGTCTCTCAGGGCCTTAGATCGGAGACCCAGTACTTC	CASSQVSQGLRSETQYF
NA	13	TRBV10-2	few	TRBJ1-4	TGCGCCAGCAGTGGGTCAACTAATGAAAAACTGTTTTTT	CASSGSTNEKLFF
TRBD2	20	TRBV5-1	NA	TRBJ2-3	TGCGCCAGCAGCTTGGTGGGGGTTCAAGCGGGACTAGCGCTCACAGATACGCAGTATTTT	CASSLVGVQAGLALTDTQYF
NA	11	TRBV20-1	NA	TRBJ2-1	TGCAGTGCTAGAGATCCCTATGAGCAGTTCTTC	CSARDPYEQFF
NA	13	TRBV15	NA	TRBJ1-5	TGTGCCACCAGCAGAGGGGGCAATCAGCCCCAGCATTTT	CATSRGGNQPQHF
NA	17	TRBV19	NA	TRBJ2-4	TGTGCTCTTAAACGGAGCGGACCCAGGTGGGCCAAAAACATTCAGTACTTC	CALKRSGPRWAKNIQYF
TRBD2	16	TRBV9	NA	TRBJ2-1	TGTGCCAGCAGGCCGACTAGCGGGAGCTCCTACAATGAGCAGTTCTTC	CASRPTSGSSYNEQFF
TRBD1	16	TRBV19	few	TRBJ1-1	TGTGCCAGTAGTCCCGGACAGGGGCCAGGGGACACTGAAGCTTTCTTT	CASSPGQGPGDTEAFF
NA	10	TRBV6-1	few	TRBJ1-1	TGTGCCACTCGGTACACTGAAGCTTTCTTT	CATRYTEAFF
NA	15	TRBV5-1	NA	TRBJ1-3	TGCGCCAGCAGCTTGAGTTGGCCCTCTGGAAACACCATATATTTT	CASSLSWPSGNTIYF
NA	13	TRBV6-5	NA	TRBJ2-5	TGTGCCAGCAGCCCGCTAGGAGGGGAGACCCAGTACTTC	CASSPLGGETQYF
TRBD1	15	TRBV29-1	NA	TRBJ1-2	TGCAGCGTTGGTTCGGACAGGCCAGCTAACTATGGCTACACCTTC	CSVGSDRPANYGYTF
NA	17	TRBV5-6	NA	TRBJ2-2	TGTGCCAGCAGCTTGGTGGTCAGGCTGGAGGGACCCGGGGAGCTGTTTTTT	CASSLVVRLEGPGELFF
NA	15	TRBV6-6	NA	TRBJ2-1	TGTGCCAGCAGTTACGGGCGCGGCCCCCTCTATGAGCAGTTCTTC	CASSYGRGPLYEQFF
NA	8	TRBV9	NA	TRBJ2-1	TGTGCCAGCAATGAGCAGTTCTTC	CASNEQFF
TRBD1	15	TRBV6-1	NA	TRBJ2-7	TGTGCCAGCAGTGAAGGAGGGACAGCGCCCTACGAGCAGTACTTC	CASSEGGTAPYEQYF
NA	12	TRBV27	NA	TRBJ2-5	TGTGCCAGCAGAACGGGGCCAGAGACCCAGTACTTC	CASRTGPETQYF
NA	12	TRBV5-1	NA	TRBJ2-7	TGCGCCAGCAGCTGGGGCCTGGCCGAGCAGTACTTC	CASSWGLAEQYF
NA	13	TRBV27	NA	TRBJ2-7	TGTGCCAGCAGGCCGGTGGGGCTTAACGAGCAGTACTTC	CASRPVGLNEQYF
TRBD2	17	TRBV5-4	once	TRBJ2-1	TGTGCCAGCAGCTTGTATCGAGGGAGGGCCGAATACAATGAGCAGTTCTTC	CASSLYRGRAEYNEQFF
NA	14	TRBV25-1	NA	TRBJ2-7	TGTGCCCATAACAGGCCCCCCAGACGTTACGAGCAGTACTTC	CAHNRPPRRYEQYF
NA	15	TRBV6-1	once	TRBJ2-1	TGTGCCAGCAGCAGGGTGAGGGGGGTGTACAATGAGCAGTTCTTC	CASSRVRGVYNEQFF
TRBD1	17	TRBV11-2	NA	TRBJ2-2	TGTGCCAGCAGCCCCACCTGGACAGGGGCGAACACCGGGGAGCTGTTTTTT	CASSPTWTGANTGELFF
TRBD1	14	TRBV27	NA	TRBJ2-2	TGTGCCAGCAGTTTAGGGACAGGGTCCGGGGAGCTGTTTTTT	CASSLGTGSGELFF
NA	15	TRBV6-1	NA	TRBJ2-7	TGTGCCAGCAGTGACCTCACTACACCAGTCCACGAGCAGTACTTC	CASSDLTTPVHEQYF
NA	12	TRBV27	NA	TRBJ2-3	TGTGCCAGCAGTAAATACACAGATACGCAGTATTTT	CASSKYTDTQYF
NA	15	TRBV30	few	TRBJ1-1	TGTGCCTGGAACAGTCGTTACGGGTTCGGCACTGAAGCTTTCTTT	CAWNSRYGFGTEAFF
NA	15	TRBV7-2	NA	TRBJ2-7	TGTGCCAGCAGCCCTCTCTACAGGGGGGGCGACGAGCAGTACTTC	CASSPLYRGGDEQYF
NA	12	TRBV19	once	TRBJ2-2	TGTGCCAGTAGTATGTGGCCCGGGGAGCTGTTTTTT	CASSMWPGELFF
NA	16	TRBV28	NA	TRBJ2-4	TGTGCCAGCAGTTTCGAGGGGGAGGGATCCAAAAACATTCAGTACTTC	CASSFEGEGSKNIQYF
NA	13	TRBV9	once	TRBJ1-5	TGTGCCAGCGGGCAGGAAGGCAATCAGCCCCAGCATTTT	CASGQEGNQPQHF
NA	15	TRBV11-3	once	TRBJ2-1	TGTGCCAGCAGCTTAGGAGTGGCGGGGTTGCTGGAGCAGTTCTTC	CASSLGVAGLLEQFF
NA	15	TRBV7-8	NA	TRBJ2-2	TGTGCCAGCGCCTACTACATAGGGAACACCGGGGAGCTGTTTTTT	CASAYYIGNTGELFF
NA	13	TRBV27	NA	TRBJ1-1	TGTGCCAGCAGCCACGGAATGGGGACTGAAGCTTTCTTT	CASSHGMGTEAFF
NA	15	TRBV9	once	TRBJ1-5	TGTGCCAGCAGCGTAGGGGGGGACACAGGGCAGCCCCAGCATTTT	CASSVGGDTGQPQHF
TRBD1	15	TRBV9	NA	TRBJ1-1	TGTGCCAGCAGCGCCCAAGCGGGACAGGGGCCTGAAGCTTTCTTT	CASSAQAGQGPEAFF